This T cell receptor (beta chain) was captured in a study of blood T cell repertoires in COVID-19. The sample holds one count of this clone. Produced via immunoSEQ multiplex PCR; TCRdb's table is partial and in-frame only. This table has about 320,000 clones, 90% to 95% appearing once. The CDR3 loop spans 19 amino acids. Germline CDR1 reads MNHEY; CDR2 reads SMNVEV (reference sequence). The trim removed 0 bases at V and 8 bases at J, leaving 15 bases unmatched. Individuals drawn from around 25 US areas were roughly 18 to 95 years old. Material: PBMCs or T cells enriched from blood (not recorded which). The genes are TRBV27 and TRBJ2-1; 11 nucleotides agree with TRBD1. The sequence came from a woman between 25 and 40 years old who had been exposed to COVID-19. The CDR3 sequence is CASSLSRQIWGQGDYEQFF. Here the CDR3 DNA reads TGTGCCAGCAGTTTATCGCGTCAGATATGGGGACAGGGGGACTATGAGCAGTTCTTC.